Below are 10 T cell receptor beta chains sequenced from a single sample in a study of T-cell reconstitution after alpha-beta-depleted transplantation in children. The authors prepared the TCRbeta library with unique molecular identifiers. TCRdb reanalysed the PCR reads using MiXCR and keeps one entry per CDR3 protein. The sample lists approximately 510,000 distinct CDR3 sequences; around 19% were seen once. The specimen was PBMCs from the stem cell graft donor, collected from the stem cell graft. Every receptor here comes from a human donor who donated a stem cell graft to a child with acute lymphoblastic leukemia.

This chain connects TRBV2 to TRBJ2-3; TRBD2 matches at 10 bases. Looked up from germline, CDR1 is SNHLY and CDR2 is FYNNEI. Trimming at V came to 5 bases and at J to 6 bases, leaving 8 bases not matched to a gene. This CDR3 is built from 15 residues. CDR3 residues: CASSRASGSPDTQYF. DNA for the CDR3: TGTGCCAGCAGTCGGGCTAGCGGGAGCCCCGATACGCAGTATTTT. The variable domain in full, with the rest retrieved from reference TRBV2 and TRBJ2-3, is EPEVTQTPSHQVTQMGQEVILRCVPISNHLYFYWYRQILGQKVEFLVSFYNNEISEKSEIFDDQFSVERPDGSNFTLKIRSTKLEDSAMYFCASSRASGSPDTQYFGPGTRLTVL.

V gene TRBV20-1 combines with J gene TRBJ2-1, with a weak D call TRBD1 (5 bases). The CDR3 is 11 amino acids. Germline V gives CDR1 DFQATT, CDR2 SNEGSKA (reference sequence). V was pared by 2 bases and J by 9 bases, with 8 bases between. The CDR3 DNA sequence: TGCAGTGCTAGAAAGGGGCTTGAGCAGTTCTTC. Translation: CSARKGLEQFF.

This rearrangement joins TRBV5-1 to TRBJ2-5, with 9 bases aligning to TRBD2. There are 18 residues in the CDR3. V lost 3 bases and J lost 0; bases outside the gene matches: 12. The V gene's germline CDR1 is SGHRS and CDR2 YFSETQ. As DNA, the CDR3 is TGCGCCAGCAGCTCTCCTTATAGCGGGAGTAAGGACCAAGAGACCCAGTACTTC. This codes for CASSSPYSGSKDQETQYF.

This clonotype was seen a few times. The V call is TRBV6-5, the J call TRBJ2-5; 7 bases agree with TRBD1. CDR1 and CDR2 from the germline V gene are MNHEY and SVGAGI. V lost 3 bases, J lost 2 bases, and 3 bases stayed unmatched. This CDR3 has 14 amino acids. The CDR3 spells CASSYRDSQETQYF. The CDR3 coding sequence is TGTGCCAGCAGTTATCGGGACAGTCAAGAGACCCAGTACTTC.

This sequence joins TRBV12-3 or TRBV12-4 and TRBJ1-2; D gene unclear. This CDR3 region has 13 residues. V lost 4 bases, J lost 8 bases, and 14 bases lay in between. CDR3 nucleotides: TGTGCCAGCAGTTCCTGGGCCGTTGAGGGCTACACCTTC. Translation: CASSSWAVEGYTF.

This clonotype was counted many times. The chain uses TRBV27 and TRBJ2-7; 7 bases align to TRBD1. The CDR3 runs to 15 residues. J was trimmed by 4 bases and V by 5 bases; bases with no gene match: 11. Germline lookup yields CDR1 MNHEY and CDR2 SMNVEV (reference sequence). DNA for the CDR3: TGTGCCAGCAGTCTTCAGGGGGTCCTCTTATACGAGCAGTACTTC. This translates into CASSLQGVLLYEQYF.

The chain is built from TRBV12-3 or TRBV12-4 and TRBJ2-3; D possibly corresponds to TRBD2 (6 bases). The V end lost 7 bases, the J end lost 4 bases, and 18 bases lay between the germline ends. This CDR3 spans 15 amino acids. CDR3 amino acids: CASKTPRESADTQYF. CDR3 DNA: TGTGCCAGCAAGACTCCCCGGGAGTCTGCAGATACGCAGTATTTT.

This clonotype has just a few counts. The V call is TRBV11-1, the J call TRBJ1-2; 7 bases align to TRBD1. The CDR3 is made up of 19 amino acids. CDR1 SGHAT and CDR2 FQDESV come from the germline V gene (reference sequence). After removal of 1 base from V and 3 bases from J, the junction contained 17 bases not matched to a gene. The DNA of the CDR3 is TGTGCCAGCAGCTTAGGCCCCACTGACAGGGACTATCGGGACTATGGCTACACCTTC. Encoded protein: CASSLGPTDRDYRDYGYTF.

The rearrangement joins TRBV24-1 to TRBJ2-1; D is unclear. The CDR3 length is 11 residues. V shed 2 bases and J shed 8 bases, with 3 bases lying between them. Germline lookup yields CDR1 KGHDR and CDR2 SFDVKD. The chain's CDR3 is CATSDYDEQFF. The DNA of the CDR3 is TGTGCCACCAGTGATTACGATGAGCAGTTCTTC.

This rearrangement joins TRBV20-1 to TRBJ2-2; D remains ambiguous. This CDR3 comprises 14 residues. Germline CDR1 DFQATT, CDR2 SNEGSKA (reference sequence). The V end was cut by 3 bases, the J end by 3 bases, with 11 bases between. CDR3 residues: CSASGLPYTGELFF. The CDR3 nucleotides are TGCAGTGCTAGTGGGCTACCATACACCGGGGAGCTGTTTTTT.